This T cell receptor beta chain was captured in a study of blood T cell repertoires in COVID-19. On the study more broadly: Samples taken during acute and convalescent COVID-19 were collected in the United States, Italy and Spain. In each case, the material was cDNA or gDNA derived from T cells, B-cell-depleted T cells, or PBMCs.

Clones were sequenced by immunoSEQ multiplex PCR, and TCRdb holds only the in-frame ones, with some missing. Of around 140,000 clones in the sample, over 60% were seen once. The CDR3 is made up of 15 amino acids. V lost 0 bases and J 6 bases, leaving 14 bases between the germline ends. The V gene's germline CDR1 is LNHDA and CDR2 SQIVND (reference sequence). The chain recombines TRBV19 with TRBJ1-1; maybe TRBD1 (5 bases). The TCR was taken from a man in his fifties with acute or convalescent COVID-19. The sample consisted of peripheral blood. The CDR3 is CASSIERRGGAEAFF. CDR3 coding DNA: TGTGCCAGTAGTATAGAGAGAAGGGGAGGGGCTGAAGCTTTCTTT.